The 27 T cell receptor beta chains below come from one sample, sequenced in a study of glioma-infiltrating T cells after dendritic cell vaccination. Data came from immunoSEQ multiplex PCR; TCRdb stores just in-frame clones and leaves some out. The sample has 30,000 to 40,000 clones; 82% are singletons. The sample consisted of blood, taken before dendritic cell vaccination. The receptors come from a human donor with glioblastoma.

The chain recombines TRBV14 with TRBJ2-5; 11 nucleotides align to TRBD2. CDR1 and CDR2 (germline): SGHDN, FVKESK. This CDR3 has 15 amino acids. Germline trimming cut 4 bases from V and 5 bases from J; bases unmatched to any gene: 6. The CDR3 is CASSPLGLAGETQYF. DNA of the CDR3: TGTGCCAGCAGCCCTCTTGGACTAGCGGGCGAGACCCAGTACTTC.

The chain has TRBV9 and TRBJ1-2, with 9 bases matching TRBD1. The J segment lost 8 bases and the V segment lost 4 bases, leaving 6 bases of the junction unmatched. The germline V gene has CDR1 SGDLS and CDR2 YYNGEE. The CDR3 is 13 amino acids. The CDR3 coding sequence is TGTGCCAGCAGCTCCGGGACAGGGAAGGGCTACACCTTC. Residues: CASSSGTGKGYTF.

The rearrangement joins TRBV5-1 to TRBJ2-3, with a tentative D call TRBD2 (6 bases). This CDR3 is built from 19 residues. CDR1 and CDR2 from the germline V gene are SGHRS and YFSETQ. Trimming stripped 1 base from V and 0 bases from J, with 21 bases between. The CDR3 here is CASSLLGGMGVASTDTQYF. CDR3 nucleotide sequence: TGCGCCAGCAGCTTGCTGGGAGGAATGGGGGTGGCTAGCACAGATACGCAGTATTTT. The full variable domain, completed using reference TRBV5-1 and TRBJ2-3, is KAGVTQTPRYLIKTRGQQVTLSCSPISGHRSVSWYQQTPGQGLQFLFEYFSETQRNKGNFPGRFSGRQFSNSRSEMNVSTLELGDSALYLCASSLLGGMGVASTDTQYFGPGTRLTVL.

The rearrangement uses TRBV18 and TRBJ1-3; D call uncertain. This CDR3 region has 11 residues. The germline V and J ends were trimmed by 3 bases and 8 bases, with 5 bases remaining between them. Per the germline V gene, CDR1 is KGHSH and CDR2 is LQKENI. The CDR3 reads CASSPGDTIYF. CDR3 in DNA: TGTGCCAGCTCACCGGGCGACACCATATATTTT.

The chain joins TRBV7-3 to TRBJ2-3; 9 positions agree with TRBD2. The J segment lost 7 bases and the V segment lost 1 base, leaving 6 bases of the junction unmatched. CDR1 and CDR2 (germline): SGHTA, FQGTGA. The CDR3 has 15 amino acids. Here the CDR3 DNA reads TGTGCCAGCAGCTTAAACGCGGGGGGGTCCTATACGCAGTATTTT. Translating it yields CASSLNAGGSYTQYF.

The chain recombines TRBV10-2 with TRBJ2-3; the D is unclear. From germline, CDR1 is WSHSY and CDR2 SAAADI. CDR3 length: 15 residues. V lost 4 bases to trimming and J lost 0 bases, with 11 bases between them. The CDR3 DNA sequence: TGCGCCAGCAGTGGTTCAGCGCCTAGCACAGATACGCAGTATTTT. This gives the protein CASSGSAPSTDTQYF.

This clone has just one count. This rearrangement joins TRBV30 to TRBJ2-7; 9 nucleotides match TRBD2. The germline V gene encodes CDR1 GTSNPN and CDR2 SVGIG (reference sequence). V gave up 0 bases and J gave up 7 bases; unmatched junction bases: 10. This CDR3 is built from 15 residues. CDR3 amino acids: CAWSVGRGGSREQYF. The CDR3, as DNA: TGTGCCTGGAGTGTTGGGCGGGGGGGCTCACGGGAGCAGTACTTC.

Only one count was recorded for this clone. V usage is TRBV7-2 and J usage is TRBJ1-1; perhaps TRBD1 as D (6 bases). This CDR3 has 15 amino acids. V dropped 6 bases and J dropped 5 bases, with 19 bases sitting between them. Germline V gene sequence: CDR1 SGHTA, CDR2 FQGNSA. The CDR3 is CASSRNGQQGTEAFF. CDR3 sequence (DNA): TGTGCCAGCAGTCGAAACGGACAGCAGGGTACTGAAGCTTTCTTT.

V usage is TRBV6-5 and J usage is TRBJ1-2; tentatively, D is TRBD1 (6 bases). Germline CDR1 is MNHEY and CDR2 is SVGAGI. The CDR3 consists of 11 residues. V lost 7 bases to trimming and J lost 7 bases, with 10 bases between them. The CDR3 region has the DNA TGTGCCAGCACCAGGGGCCGTGGCTACACCTTC. This gives the protein CASTRGRGYTF.

This chain links TRBV11-2 with TRBJ2-5; 10 bases are a match to TRBD2. The assigned J gene may be wrong: the sequence end matches TRBJ2-7 better. The CDR3 contains 14 residues. The V gene's germline CDR1 is SGHAT and CDR2 FQNNGV. In DNA form, the CDR3 reads TGTGCCAGCAGCTTTGAGCGGGGGGGCTTCGAGCAGTACTTC. It translates to CASSFERGGFEQYF.

The V gene is TRBV7-8, the J gene TRBJ2-5; TRBD1 matches at 10 bases. Unmatched junction bases numbered 11, after V lost 5 bases and J lost 5 bases. Germline values: CDR1 SGHVS, CDR2 FQNEAQ. This CDR3 spans 16 amino acids. As DNA, the CDR3 is TGTGCCAGCAGCCGGCGAGGACAGGGGGTTGATGAGACCCAGTACTTC. Its protein is CASSRRGQGVDETQYF.

Of note for this clone: The junction shows a germline mismatch at one end, possibly a read error. V is TRBV10-3 and J is TRBJ2-1, with TRBD2 matching 10 bases. CDR3 length: 14 residues. Per the germline V gene, CDR1 is ENHRY and CDR2 is SYGVKD. The CDR3 bases are TGTGCCATCAGAGAGCGGGGGGGCTACCATGAGCAGTTCTTC. Translated: CAIRERGGYHEQFF.

This chain joins TRBV4-2 and TRBJ1-1; possibly TRBD1 for D (5 bases). The CDR3 covers 15 residues. Trimming left V 1 base short and J 3 bases short, with 12 bases between. Germline values: CDR1 LGHNA, CDR2 YNFKEQ. In DNA form, the CDR3 reads TGTGCCAGCAGCCAAGCCTCGGAAGGGGACACTGAAGCTTTCTTT. It encodes CASSQASEGDTEAFF.

The chain joins TRBV5-1 to TRBJ2-7; 14 bases map to TRBD2. V was clipped by 4 bases and J by 6 bases; unmatched bases: 9. CDR1 is SGHRS and CDR2 is YFSETQ in the germline V gene. This CDR3 region has 16 residues. This chain's CDR3 is CASSPRTSGGQSEQYF. The CDR3 DNA reads as TGCGCCAGCAGCCCGAGGACTAGCGGGGGGCAGTCCGAGCAGTACTTC.

The chain couples TRBV11-2 to TRBJ2-1, with a possible D match to TRBD1 (6 bases). The germline V gene encodes CDR1 SGHAT and CDR2 FQNNGV. Trimming pared 1 base from V and 4 bases from J, leaving 14 bases between. The CDR3 totals 16 residues. The CDR3 loop is CASSLVAGVAYNEQFF. The DNA for the CDR3 is TGTGCCAGCAGCTTAGTCGCAGGGGTAGCGTACAATGAGCAGTTCTTC.

The chain carries TRBV5-1 and TRBJ2-7; tentative D call: TRBD1 (6 bases). The germline V and J ends were trimmed by 0 bases and 2 bases, with 12 bases remaining between them. The CDR3 covers 15 residues. Germline values: CDR1 SGHRS, CDR2 YFSETQ. The DNA of the CDR3 is TGCGCCAGCAGCTTGGATGGGACACCTACCTACGAGCAGTACTTC. It is translated as CASSLDGTPTYEQYF.

The chain couples TRBV29-1 to TRBJ1-5, with TRBD1 identical over 10 bases. CDR3 length: 15 amino acids. The germline V gene has CDR1 SQVTM and CDR2 ANQGSEA. Trimming cost V 7 bases and J 7 bases; bases outside gene matches: 13. This CDR3 reads CSASGTGVEGQPQHF. The DNA of the CDR3 is TGCAGCGCGTCCGGGACAGGGGTTGAAGGACAGCCCCAGCATTTT.

The chain joins TRBV7-9 to TRBJ1-1; a possible D gene is TRBD1 (5 bases). V gave up 4 bases and J gave up 3 bases, with 6 bases separating them. CDR3 length equals 12 residues. From germline, CDR1 is SEHNR and CDR2 FQNEAQ (reference sequence). In DNA form, the CDR3 reads TGTGCCAGCAGCTGGGGGGACACTGAAGCTTTCTTT. It is translated as CASSWGDTEAFF.

The chain couples TRBV4-3 to TRBJ2-3; TRBD1 matches at 7 bases. The CDR3 covers 17 residues. Germline V gene sequence: CDR1 LGHNA, CDR2 YSLEER. The ends lost 0 bases at V and 2 bases at J; junction bases unmatched: 8. The CDR3 spells CASSQDWDRSITDTQYF. The CDR3 DNA reads as TGCGCCAGCAGCCAAGACTGGGACAGATCCATCACAGATACGCAGTATTTT.

J is TRBJ2-5 and V is TRBV4-1; TRBD2 matches at 13 bases. The CDR3 consists of 15 residues. J lost 5 bases, V lost 4 bases, and 4 bases had no gene match. Germline values: CDR1 MGHRA, CDR2 YSYEKL. The CDR3 here is CASSPTSGGAETQYF. The CDR3 DNA reads TGCGCCAGCAGCCCTACTAGCGGGGGGGCGGAGACCCAGTACTTC.

Written as DNA, the CDR3 is TGTGCCAGTAGGGCCGAGCAGTACTTC. This codes for CASRAEQYF. The chain is built from TRBV19 and TRBJ2-7; unclear D gene. The germline CDR1 and CDR2 sequences are LNHDA and SQIVND (reference sequence). This CDR3 is 9 amino acids long. V gave up 6 bases and J gave up 6 bases, with 3 bases separating them.

Notes on this clone: The junction does not match germline at one end; this may be a read error. The gene calls are TRBV19 and TRBJ1-5; D might be TRBD1 (6 bases). Germline V CDR1 and CDR2: LNHDA, SQIVND (reference sequence). The CDR3 sequence is 15 residues long. Here the CDR3 reads CASRIEDRSNQPQHF. CDR3 bases: TGTGCCAGTAGGATAGAGGACAGAAGCAATCAGCCCCAGCATTTT.

In its sample, this clone was seen once. This rearrangement joins TRBV5-4 to TRBJ1-2, with D maybe TRBD1 (5 bases). The V end was cut by 4 bases, the J end by 3 bases, with 7 bases between. The CDR3 spans 12 residues. The germline V gene encodes CDR1 SGHNT and CDR2 YYREEE (reference sequence). This CDR3 reads CASSGGYYGYTF. DNA of the CDR3: TGTGCCAGCAGCGGGGGGTACTATGGCTACACCTTC.

This clone has a handful of counts. This sequence joins TRBV19 and TRBJ1-1; D call uncertain. Trimming took off 5 bases at V and 5 bases at J, with 15 bases between the two ends. The CDR3 loop spans 14 amino acids. Germline-derived CDR1 and CDR2 are LNHDA and SQIVND (reference sequence). CDR3 sequence reads: CASSVRVWETEAFF. DNA of the CDR3: TGTGCCAGTAGTGTCCGGGTGTGGGAGACTGAAGCTTTCTTT.

This clone was detected a few times. This chain links TRBV11-2 with TRBJ2-3; 7 nucleotides agree with TRBD2. Germline CDR1 and CDR2: SGHAT and FQNNGV. The junction had 8 bases not matched to a gene; V was cut back by 5 bases and J by 0 bases. The CDR3 sequence is 16 residues long. CDR3 amino acids: CASSEPSGPSTDTQYF. CDR3 nucleotide sequence: TGTGCCAGCAGCGAGCCTAGCGGACCTAGCACAGATACGCAGTATTTT.

The V and J genes are TRBV28 and TRBJ2-3; TRBD2 matches at 12 bases. J gave up 0 bases and V 3 bases, and 4 bases lay outside the gene matches. The CDR3 has 17 residues. The germline V gene encodes CDR1 MDHEN and CDR2 SYDVKM. This CDR3 reads CASSFWTSGDSTDTQYF. The CDR3 nucleotides are TGTGCCAGCAGTTTTTGGACTAGCGGGGATAGCACAGATACGCAGTATTTT.

The gene calls are TRBV2 and TRBJ2-3, with TRBD1 identical over 7 bases. V lost 3 bases and J lost 4; bases outside the gene matches: 10. Germline loops: CDR1 SNHLY, CDR2 FYNNEI. This CDR3 is 16 amino acids long. The CDR3 DNA follows: TGTGCCAGCAGTGAGAGGGGGACAGTGGTGTCAGATACGCAGTATTTT. Protein: CASSERGTVVSDTQYF.